The 21 T cell receptor beta chains reported below all come from one sample, sequenced in a study of cytomegalovirus exposure and HLA in healthy donors. Primers: 60 Vbeta forward and 13 Jbeta reverse. Profiling relied on immunoSEQ multiplex PCR, and the TCRdb table lists in-frame clones only, not all of them. This table has just over 150,000 clones, less than 90% appearing once. The sequenced sample consisted of PBMCs. These receptor sequences come from a young woman in good health and CMV-seronegative.

The rearrangement uses TRBV10-3 and TRBJ2-2; TRBD1 matches 9 bases. The CDR3 totals 14 residues. With V trimmed by 6 bases and J by 6 bases, 5 bases remained unmatched. Germline CDR1 reads ENHRY; CDR2 reads SYGVKD. The DNA for the CDR3 is TGTGCCATCAGGGGACAGGGCGCCGCCGGGGAGCTGTTTTTT. Translating gives CAIRGQGAAGELFF.

The V gene is TRBV7-9, the J gene TRBJ1-2; 8 bases line up with TRBD1. V lost 1 base to trimming and J lost 4 bases; unmatched junction nucleotides: 8. The CDR3 is 16 amino acids. Germline assignment: CDR1 SEHNR and CDR2 FQNEAQ (reference sequence). CDR3 nucleotides: TGTGCCAGCAGCTTAGGACAGGGGTCCTCTAGCTATGGCTACACCTTC. Its protein product is CASSLGQGSSSYGYTF.

The rearrangement links TRBV9 to TRBJ1-4; TRBD1 agrees at 7 bases. The CDR3 has 15 amino acids. Trimming took 3 bases from V and 4 from J; bases not matched to a gene: 6. The germline gives CDR1 SGDLS, CDR2 YYNGEE. CDR3: CASSAGDRVNEKLFF. The CDR3 bases are TGTGCCAGCAGCGCTGGGGACAGAGTTAATGAAAAACTGTTTTTT.

The chain combines TRBV10-2 with TRBJ2-5; the match to TRBD2 covers 8 bases. CDR1 is WSHSY, CDR2 SAAADI, per germline. CDR3 length: 14 amino acids. V lost 6 bases to trimming and J lost 2 bases; unmatched junction nucleotides: 5. CDR3 sequence (DNA): TGCGCCAGCAGATTAGCGGGACTACAAGAGACCCAGTACTTC. Translating gives CASRLAGLQETQYF.

The gene calls are TRBV5-6 and TRBJ2-1; the match to TRBD2 covers 8 bases. V shed 2 bases, J shed 8 bases, and the junction held 6 bases outside the gene matches. The germline CDR1 and CDR2 sequences are SGHDT and YYEEEE. This CDR3 has 14 amino acids. CDR3 sequence: CASSLAGERYEQFF. CDR3 nucleotides: TGTGCCAGCAGCTTAGCGGGAGAAAGATATGAGCAGTTCTTC.

This chain uses TRBV6-1 with TRBJ2-7; D remains unclear. The CDR3 has 14 residues. V was trimmed by 2 bases and J by 3 bases, leaving 11 bases between them. CDR1 and CDR2 from the germline V gene are MNHNS and SASEGT. CDR3 protein: CASSEIWPYYEQYF. The CDR3 DNA reads TGTGCCAGCAGTGAAATTTGGCCGTACTACGAGCAGTACTTC.

The chain is built from TRBV7-3 and TRBJ1-5, with D hard to call. CDR3 length: 14 amino acids. The germline CDR1 and CDR2 sequences are SGHTA and FQGTGA. V dropped 1 base and J dropped 5 bases, with 9 bases sitting between them. This CDR3 is CASSLSGPDQPQHF. The CDR3 DNA reads as TGTGCCAGCAGCTTAAGTGGGCCGGATCAGCCCCAGCATTTT.

V is TRBV5-1 and J is TRBJ1-2; tentative D call: TRBD1 (6 bases). Trimming stripped 4 bases from V and 7 bases from J, with 11 bases between. CDR1 is SGHRS, CDR2 YFSETQ, per germline. The CDR3 contains 12 residues. Here the CDR3 reads CASSLTGSGYTF. The CDR3 coding sequence is TGCGCCAGCAGCCTTACAGGGAGTGGCTACACCTTC.

The chain has TRBV11-2 and TRBJ2-7; possibly TRBD2 for D (6 bases). The CDR3 extends over 18 amino acids. With 7 bases removed from V and 4 bases from J, the gap between germline ends came to 29 bases. Germline CDR1 reads SGHAT; CDR2 reads FQNNGV. The CDR3 nucleotides are TGTGCCAGCACCCGTCAATCCTCGGGAGTTGGGTATCAATACGAGCAGTACTTC. Its protein is CASTRQSSGVGYQYEQYF.

This clone was seen once. The chain has TRBV6-1 and TRBJ1-6, with a weak D call TRBD1 (5 bases). The CDR3 sequence is 14 residues long. The V and J ends lost 4 bases and 7 bases respectively, with 11 bases between them. Germline CDR1 MNHNS, CDR2 SASEGT. The CDR3: CASSAGMWNSPLHF. In nucleotides, the CDR3 is TGTGCCAGCAGTGCAGGGATGTGGAATTCACCCCTCCACTTT.

This chain uses TRBV4-2 with TRBJ2-1, with 10 bases identical to TRBD1. Germline V CDR1 and CDR2: LGHNA, YNFKEQ. V shed 5 bases, J shed 1 base, and the junction held 5 bases outside the gene matches. The CDR3 extends over 16 amino acids. The CDR3 loop reads CASSLGQGLSYNEQFF. Here the CDR3 DNA reads TGTGCCAGCAGCTTGGGACAGGGGCTTTCCTACAATGAGCAGTTCTTC.

The chain carries TRBV15 and TRBJ2-3; the D gene is possibly TRBD2 (6 bases). Germline loops: CDR1 LNHNV, CDR2 YYDKDF (reference sequence). Trimming pared 1 base from V and 2 bases from J, leaving 10 bases between. The CDR3 length is 15 residues. In DNA form, the CDR3 reads TGTGCCACCAGCAGAGTTCTAGCGTTCACAGATACGCAGTATTTT. Protein product: CATSRVLAFTDTQYF.

The table lists this clone with a few counts. V gene TRBV6-1 combines with J gene TRBJ2-5; perhaps TRBD1 as D (6 bases). CDR3 length: 13 residues. Germline V gene data show CDR1 as MNHNS and CDR2 as SASEGT. Trimming took 5 bases from V and 3 from J, leaving 10 bases between them. The CDR3 DNA is TGTGCCAGCAGTTATAGGGGGAAAGAGACCCAGTACTTC. Protein sequence: CASSYRGKETQYF.

This clone is a singleton in its sample. The genes are TRBV6-5 and TRBJ2-7; D is perhaps TRBD1 (5 bases). The germline gives CDR1 MNHEY, CDR2 SVGAGI. Trimming stripped 4 bases from V and 3 bases from J, with 10 bases between. This CDR3 is 13 amino acids long. CDR3 loop: CASSSRRGYEQYF. The DNA for the CDR3 is TGTGCCAGCAGTTCCCGAAGGGGCTACGAGCAGTACTTC.

This clone was counted a single time. The chain carries TRBV19 and TRBJ1-5, with D possibly TRBD1 on 6 matching bases. This CDR3 has 15 residues. Germline lookup yields CDR1 LNHDA and CDR2 SQIVND (reference sequence). With 9 bases removed from V and 3 bases from J, the gap between germline ends came to 18 bases. The DNA of the CDR3 is TGTGCCAGCGCACAGGGAGGGGGGCACAATCAGCCCCAGCATTTT. Its protein is CASAQGGGHNQPQHF.

The J gene is TRBJ2-3, the V gene TRBV5-4; 8 bases match TRBD1. Losses at the gene ends were 1 base for V and 2 bases for J; bases not matched to a gene: 3. Germline CDR1 SGHNT, CDR2 YYREEE (reference sequence). The CDR3 consists of 15 residues. Here the CDR3 reads CASSLQGANTDTQYF. DNA of the CDR3: TGTGCCAGCAGCTTGCAGGGGGCTAACACAGATACGCAGTATTTT.

The chain employs TRBV7-8 and TRBJ2-7; a possible D gene is TRBD2 (6 bases). Germline CDR1 SGHVS, CDR2 FQNEAQ. V lost 1 base and J 6 bases, leaving 10 bases between the germline ends. There are 13 residues in the CDR3. CDR3 sequence reads: CASSLVGRTEQYF. The CDR3 DNA reads as TGTGCCAGCAGCTTAGTGGGGAGGACCGAGCAGTACTTC.

This clone has a handful of counts. The chain carries TRBV5-1 and TRBJ2-7; 8 nucleotides align to TRBD1. The CDR3 spans 14 residues. The V and J ends lost 6 bases and 3 bases, in that order; junction bases with no gene match: 8. Germline CDR1 SGHRS, CDR2 YFSETQ. CDR3 sequence: CASTSDRALYEQYF. As DNA, the CDR3 is TGCGCCAGCACGTCGGACAGGGCCCTCTACGAGCAGTACTTC.

The chain carries TRBV4-1 and TRBJ1-5; TRBD1 matches 7 bases. In germline, CDR1 is MGHRA, CDR2 YSYEKL. The CDR3 spans 16 residues. Trimming at V came to 2 bases and at J to 6 bases, leaving 10 bases not matched to a gene. The DNA for the CDR3 is TGCGCCAGCAGCCAACCGAGAAGGGGGCGCGGTCAGCCCCAGCATTTT. This codes for CASSQPRRGRGQPQHF.

This clone was recorded a few times. This sequence joins TRBV2 and TRBJ2-7; tentative D call: TRBD1 (5 bases). Germline V CDR1 and CDR2: SNHLY, FYNNEI. This CDR3 spans 14 amino acids. V dropped 3 bases and J dropped 2 bases, with 11 bases sitting between them. CDR3 DNA: TGTGCCAGCAGTGATAGGGGCATGACCTACGAGCAGTACTTC. It yields the protein CASSDRGMTYEQYF.

The CDR3 spells CAWSGNYEQYF. The DNA for the CDR3 is TGTGCCTGGAGTGGTAACTACGAGCAGTACTTC. The chain combines TRBV30 with TRBJ2-7; D ambiguous. This CDR3 has 11 residues. Germline V gives CDR1 GTSNPN, CDR2 SVGIG (reference sequence). Trimming shortened V by 1 base and J by 3 bases, and 4 bases separated the two germline ends.